The 28 T cell receptor beta chains below all came from one sample that was sequenced in a study of OX40 agonist ivuxolimab in advanced cancers. Clones were sequenced by immunoSEQ multiplex PCR, and TCRdb holds only the in-frame ones, with some missing. Of 15,000 to 20,000 clones listed, about four fifths are singletons. This material consisted of CD4+ or CD8+ T cells sorted from blood, taken in a trial of the OX40 agonist ivuxolimab. These receptors were collected from an adult with an advanced solid tumor such as melanoma, head and neck, liver or kidney cancer.

This chain uses TRBV4-1 with TRBJ2-1; no reliable D call. Germline V gives CDR1 MGHRA, CDR2 YSYEKL. The CDR3 consists of 18 residues. The ends were cut back, 3 bases at V and 5 bases at J, with 23 bases in the middle. In nucleotides, the CDR3 is TGCGCCAGCAGCCATAGAACAGTGGGTAAGGAGTTGGACAATGAGCAGTTCTTC. Translating it yields CASSHRTVGKELDNEQFF.

This chain links TRBV30 with TRBJ1-2, with TRBD1 identical over 7 bases. Per the germline V gene, CDR1 is GTSNPN and CDR2 is SVGIG (reference sequence). After removal of 3 bases from V and 6 bases from J, the junction contained 10 bases not matched to a gene. The length of the CDR3 is 14 residues. For the CDR3, the DNA is TGTGCCTGGAGGTTCGACAGGGTCGGGCATGGCTACACCTTC. This codes for CAWRFDRVGHGYTF.

This clone occurred once. The rearrangement uses TRBV9 and TRBJ2-5; D remains ambiguous. The CDR3 spans 13 residues. Per germline, CDR1 SGDLS and CDR2 YYNGEE. V was trimmed by 3 bases and J by 5 bases, leaving 11 bases between them. The CDR3 DNA follows: TGTGCCAGCAGCGCCTTAACTTCGGAGACCCAGTACTTC. Its protein is CASSALTSETQYF.

This clone came up once. V usage is TRBV30 and J usage is TRBJ2-7; weak D call: TRBD1 (6 bases). This CDR3 has 12 residues. Germline V gene sequence: CDR1 GTSNPN, CDR2 SVGIG (reference sequence). CDR3 DNA: TGTGCTCAGTCAGGGGACTCCTACGAGCAGTACTTC. This sequence encodes CAQSGDSYEQYF.

The chain uses TRBV7-8 and TRBJ2-7, with TRBD1 as a possible D gene (5 bases). The CDR3 is made up of 16 amino acids. The V gene's germline CDR1 is SGHVS and CDR2 FQNEAQ. With 5 bases removed from V and 4 bases from J, the gap between germline ends came to 21 bases. This CDR3 is CASSPSTETVGYEQYF. The DNA of the CDR3 is TGTGCCAGCAGCCCTTCGACAGAGACGGTGGGGTACGAGCAGTACTTC.

J is TRBJ1-4 and V is TRBV4-3; D is possibly TRBD1 (6 bases). The CDR3 runs 14 residues. Germline CDR1 reads LGHNA; CDR2 reads YSLEER. V was clipped by 1 base and J by 8 bases, with 11 bases between them. DNA for the CDR3: TGCGCCAGCAGCCAAGGAGGGGGTGGAGAAAAACTGTTTTTT. Protein product: CASSQGGGGEKLFF.

This sequence joins TRBV21-1 and TRBJ2-2; the table assigns TRBD2, which was not confirmed against the DNA. TRBV21-1 is a known pseudogene. The CDR3 is 13 residues long. The DNA of the CDR3 is TGTGCCAGCAGCGGAGCGAACACCGGGGAGCTGTTTTTT. Its translation is CASSGANTGELFF.

The J gene is TRBJ1-2, the V gene TRBV28; 10 nucleotides line up with TRBD1. The CDR3 length is 17 residues. Trimming cost V 5 bases and J 6 bases; bases outside gene matches: 15. Germline CDR1 reads MDHEN; CDR2 reads SYDVKM. CDR3 in amino acids: CASSIRDRGVFSHGYTF. The CDR3 DNA is TGTGCCAGCAGTATCCGGGACAGGGGCGTCTTTTCACATGGCTACACCTTC.

The chain links TRBV13 to TRBJ2-5; D remains unclear. The V end was cut by 0 bases, the J end by 1 base, with 6 bases between. The V gene's germline CDR1 is PRHDT and CDR2 FYEKMQ (reference sequence). CDR3 size: 14 residues. CDR3 DNA sequence: TGTGCCAGCAGCTTAGGGGATACCCAAGAGACCCAGTACTTC. Translated, it gives CASSLGDTQETQYF.

The chain carries TRBV7-3 and TRBJ2-5; 11 bases are shared with TRBD2. Germline lookup yields CDR1 SGHTA and CDR2 FQGTGA. The CDR3 is made up of 17 amino acids. The V gene end was trimmed by 3 bases and the J gene end by 5 bases; junction bases not matched to a gene: 11. The DNA for the CDR3 is TGTGCCAGCAGCTTGACCGGGACTAGCGGCCCCGGGGAGACCCAGTACTTC. Residues: CASSLTGTSGPGETQYF.

This clone appeared a few times. The chain recombines TRBV7-2 with TRBJ2-7; 7 positions agree with TRBD1. J gave up 7 bases and V 2 bases, and 5 bases lay outside the gene matches. The germline gives CDR1 SGHTA, CDR2 FQGNSA. This CDR3 has 13 residues. Here the CDR3 DNA reads TGTGCCAGCAGCTTAACAGGGGCGAGGGAGCAGTACTTC. It codes for CASSLTGAREQYF.

The V call is TRBV9, the J call TRBJ2-7; D may be TRBD1 (6 bases). Germline V gene sequence: CDR1 SGDLS, CDR2 YYNGEE. The V end lost 4 bases, the J end lost 5 bases, and 16 bases lay between the germline ends. The CDR3 totals 14 residues. CDR3 protein: CASSPGWGHNEQYF. The CDR3 bases are TGTGCCAGCAGCCCAGGCTGGGGGCACAACGAGCAGTACTTC.

CDR3 protein: CAWSVPGNTGELFF. For the CDR3, the DNA is TGTGCCTGGAGTGTACCGGGGAACACCGGGGAGCTGTTTTTT. V is TRBV30 and J is TRBJ2-2; D is ambiguous. Germline V lookup: CDR1 GTSNPN, CDR2 SVGIG (reference sequence). This CDR3 is 14 amino acids long. V lost 0 bases and J 1 base, leaving 6 bases between the germline ends.

This clone appeared once. The chain combines TRBV28 with TRBJ2-1; perhaps TRBD2 as D (6 bases). This CDR3 comprises 16 residues. V lost 6 bases to trimming and J lost 0 bases, with 15 bases between them. From germline, CDR1 is MDHEN and CDR2 SYDVKM. The CDR3 is CASSRGTSPSYNEQFF. CDR3 nucleotides: TGTGCCAGCAGCCGCGGGACTTCCCCCTCCTACAATGAGCAGTTCTTC.

The CDR3 DNA sequence: TGTGCCAGCAGGCTTTACGAGCAGTACTTC. The encoded protein is CASRLYEQYF. The chain has TRBV2 and TRBJ2-7; D is unresolved. Germline values: CDR1 SNHLY, CDR2 FYNNEI. This CDR3 is 10 amino acids long. Trimming cost V 6 bases and J 4 bases, with 4 bases left between them.

The gene calls are TRBV5-5 and TRBJ1-2; no clear D. Looked up from germline, CDR1 is SGHKS and CDR2 is YYEKEE (reference sequence). V was shortened by 0 bases and J by 2 bases, with 8 bases between the two germline ends. The CDR3 length is 14 residues. The CDR3 protein is CASSLEYTNYGYTF. Here the CDR3 DNA reads TGTGCCAGCAGCTTGGAATACACCAACTATGGCTACACCTTC.

This chain joins TRBV7-9 and TRBJ1-4; no clear D gene. Trimming removed 11 bases from V and 0 bases from J, with 13 bases in between. Germline V gives CDR1 SEHNR, CDR2 FQNEAQ (reference sequence). The CDR3 runs 14 residues. In DNA form, the CDR3 reads TGTGCCTGTACTCGGCACGCAACTAATGAAAAACTGTTTTTT. Its protein product is CACTRHATNEKLFF.

V and J are TRBV5-6 and TRBJ2-5; 9 bases map to TRBD1. The DNA end is more similar to TRBJ2-7, so the J call may be wrong. The length of the CDR3 is 14 residues. The germline CDR1 and CDR2 sequences are SGHDT and YYEEEE. CDR3 nucleotides: TGTGCCAGCAGCTTAGGGACAGGGATCTACGAGCAGTACTTC. It yields the protein CASSLGTGIYEQYF.

J is TRBJ2-7 and V is TRBV7-2; TRBD2 agrees at 7 bases. Germline trimming cut 6 bases from V and 6 bases from J; bases unmatched to any gene: 11. Germline V gene data show CDR1 as SGHTA and CDR2 as FQGNSA. The CDR3 sequence is 14 residues long. The CDR3 bases are TGTGCCAGCAGTCTAGACGGGGGGATGACCGAGCAGTACTTC. Protein sequence: CASSLDGGMTEQYF. Full variable domain (missing parts from reference TRBV7-2 and TRBJ2-7): GAGVSQSPSNKVTEKGKDVELRCDPISGHTALYWYRQSLGQGLEFLIYFQGNSAPDKSGLPSDRFSAERTGGSVSTLTIQRTQQEDSAVYLCASSLDGGMTEQYFGPGTRLTVT.

The rearrangement uses TRBV9 and TRBJ2-2, with 7 nucleotides matching TRBD1. CDR1 and CDR2 from the germline V gene are SGDLS and YYNGEE. The CDR3 consists of 18 residues. Trimming took 4 bases from V and 4 from J; bases not matched to a gene: 16. DNA of the CDR3: TGTGCCAGCAGCCCCCGGGACAGCCCAAGGTCGGGCACCGGGGAGCTGTTTTTT. It specifies CASSPRDSPRSGTGELFF. Combining the CDR3 with reference TRBV9 and TRBJ2-2 gives the whole variable domain DSGVTQTPKHLITATGQRVTLRCSPRSGDLSVYWYQQSLDQGLQFLIQYYNGEERAKGNILERFSAQQFPDLHSELNLSSLELGDSALYFCASSPRDSPRSGTGELFFGEGSRLTVL.

This chain uses TRBV6-1 with TRBJ2-7; 7 positions match TRBD1. Unmatched junction bases numbered 9, after V lost 5 bases and J lost 2 bases. CDR3 length: 15 residues. Germline V gene data show CDR1 as MNHNS and CDR2 as SASEGT. The CDR3 nucleotides read TGTGCCAGCAGTACGCTACCGGGACAGACCTACGAGCAGTACTTC. Its protein product is CASSTLPGQTYEQYF.

The chain has TRBV4-1 and TRBJ2-7; D not resolved. Trimming took off 0 bases at V and 1 base at J, with 7 bases between the two ends. The CDR3 runs 14 residues. Germline CDR1 reads MGHRA; CDR2 reads YSYEKL. The CDR3 DNA sequence: TGCGCCAGCAGCCAAGATTGGGTTTCCTACGAGCAGTACTTC. Amino acid sequence: CASSQDWVSYEQYF.

V and J are TRBV6-5 and TRBJ2-5; 7 positions agree with TRBD1. The CDR3 consists of 15 residues. The germline gives CDR1 MNHEY, CDR2 SVGAGI. With V trimmed by 5 bases and J by 2 bases, 8 bases remained unmatched. The CDR3 DNA reads as TGTGCCAGCAGTATAACCGGGGACAGACAAGAGACCCAGTACTTC. As protein: CASSITGDRQETQYF.

This sequence joins TRBV6-4 and TRBJ1-2; D uncertain. In germline, CDR1 is MRHNA, CDR2 SNTAGT. The CDR3 extends over 15 amino acids. V was cut by 0 bases and J by 4 bases, with 12 bases left in between. As DNA, the CDR3 is TGTGCCAGCAGTGACTCGCCGGGGATGGGCTATGGCTACACCTTC. Its translation is CASSDSPGMGYGYTF.

This clone was observed a few times. The V and J genes are TRBV6-4 and TRBJ2-3, with D possibly matching TRBD2 (6 bases). Germline-derived CDR1 and CDR2 are MRHNA and SNTAGT. The germline V and J ends were trimmed by 4 bases and 0 bases, with 8 bases remaining between them. The CDR3 is made up of 14 amino acids. The CDR3 spells CASSAAGSTDTQYF. The CDR3 bases are TGTGCCAGCAGTGCCGCGGGAAGCACAGATACGCAGTATTTT.

This clone was seen more than once but under ten times. Different DNA sequences within this sample yield the same CDR3. The chain links TRBV27 to TRBJ1-3; D gene ambiguous. Germline CDR1 is MNHEY and CDR2 is SMNVEV (reference sequence). With 0 bases removed from V and 2 bases from J, the gap between germline ends came to 8 bases. The CDR3 contains 15 residues. The CDR3, as DNA: TGTGCCAGCAGTTTATCGCGGGCGGCTGGAAACACCATATATTTT. Protein: CASSLSRAAGNTIYF.

The rearrangement uses TRBV2 and TRBJ2-7, with D hard to call. Germline V gene data show CDR1 as SNHLY and CDR2 as FYNNEI. Trimming removed 7 bases from V and 0 bases from J, with 13 bases in between. This CDR3 spans 14 amino acids. CDR3 amino acids: CASKEAPSSYEQYF. The CDR3 coding sequence is TGTGCCAGCAAAGAAGCGCCAAGCTCCTACGAGCAGTACTTC.

J is TRBJ2-1 and V is TRBV7-3, with TRBD2 matching 8 bases. The CDR3 covers 15 residues. Germline assignment: CDR1 SGHTA and CDR2 FQGTGA. J lost 0 bases, V lost 6 bases, and 4 bases had no gene match. CDR3 bases: TGTGCCAGCAGACAAAGCGGGAGCTCCTACAATGAGCAGTTCTTC. This codes for CASRQSGSSYNEQFF.